The next 26 T cell receptor beta chains were all read from a single sample in a study of graft-versus-host responses after intestinal transplantation. The repertoire was sequenced with immunoSEQ multiplex PCR; TCRdb's copy has only in-frame clones and lacks some. The table has about 92,000 clones, 85% to 95% seen once. Their recognized antigens are unknown. Sequenced here: unstimulated CD8+ T cells sorted from spleen or lymph node cells, sampled before intestinal transplant. Receptors originate from a human donor who received an intestinal transplant.

This chain links TRBV9 with TRBJ2-7; TRBD1 might be the D (6 bases). The V gene's germline CDR1 is SGDLS and CDR2 YYNGEE. The CDR3 length is 15 residues. V lost 4 bases and J 11 bases, leaving 25 bases between the germline ends. The CDR3 protein is CASSRPGTPKGGKYF. The CDR3 DNA reads as TGTGCCAGCAGCAGACCCGGGACACCGAAAGGGGGAAAGTACTTC.

The V and J genes are TRBV5-1 and TRBJ1-4; D remains ambiguous. With 2 bases removed from V and 0 bases from J, the gap between germline ends came to 8 bases. This CDR3 region has 15 residues. Per germline, CDR1 SGHRS and CDR2 YFSETQ. CDR3 protein: CASSFRGATNEKLFF. The DNA for the CDR3 is TGCGCCAGCAGCTTTCGGGGTGCAACTAATGAAAAACTGTTTTTT.

This rearrangement joins TRBV21-1 to TRBJ2-1; TRBD2 is the table's D call, not checked against the DNA. TRBV21-1 is recorded as a pseudogene. The CDR3 length is 15 residues. CDR3 coding DNA: TGTGCCAGCAGCAAACCGAGGCCCGGAGTGCGGGTGGAGTTCTTC. It codes for CASSKPRPGVRVEFF.

The V call is TRBV7-3, the J call TRBJ2-3; TRBD2 aligns across 12 bases. Germline values: CDR1 SGHTA, CDR2 FQGTGA. The length of the CDR3 is 17 residues. Trimming removed 2 bases from V and 2 bases from J; junction bases left unmatched: 5. The CDR3 sequence is CASSLELAGGNTDTQYF. For the CDR3, the DNA is TGTGCCAGCAGCTTAGAACTAGCGGGAGGAAACACAGATACGCAGTATTTT.

The chain uses TRBV7-3 and TRBJ2-1; maybe TRBD1 (6 bases). CDR1 and CDR2 from the germline V gene are SGHTA and FQGTGA. CDR3 length equals 15 residues. Trimming removed 0 bases from V and 9 bases from J, with 15 bases in between. The CDR3 coding sequence is TGTGCCAGCAGCTTAACGTGGGGGCGGGCCCGTGAGCAGTTCTTC. Amino acids: CASSLTWGRAREQFF.

A word on this clone: Different DNA sequences within this sample yield the same CDR3. This chain connects TRBV6-1 to TRBJ1-1; 7 positions match TRBD1. V shed 6 bases, J shed 1 base, and the junction held 11 bases outside the gene matches. The germline V gene has CDR1 MNHNS and CDR2 SASEGT. The CDR3 sequence is 16 residues long. In DNA, the CDR3 is TGTGCCAGCAGCGAATGGCAGGGGGGATGGAACACTGAAGCTTTCTTT. Its protein product is CASSEWQGGWNTEAFF.

The chain employs TRBV30 and TRBJ1-3, with unresolved D. Germline V gene data show CDR1 as GTSNPN and CDR2 as SVGIG (reference sequence). V was trimmed by 4 bases and J by 6 bases, leaving 7 bases between them. The CDR3 loop spans 11 amino acids. For the CDR3, the DNA is TGTGCCTGGACCCAAGCAAACACCATATATTTT. Its translation: CAWTQANTIYF. Variable domain in full (rest from reference TRBV30 and TRBJ1-3): SQTIHQWPATLVQPVGSPLSLECTVEGTSNPNLYWYRQAAGRGLQLLFYSVGIGQISSEVPQNLSASRPQDRQFILSSKKLLLSDSGFYLCAWTQANTIYFGEGSWLTVV.

The chain has TRBV19 and TRBJ2-5; D ambiguous. This CDR3 has 14 residues. The V gene lost 4 bases and the J gene lost 7 bases, with 16 bases spanning the gap. The germline V gene has CDR1 LNHDA and CDR2 SQIVND (reference sequence). The CDR3 sequence is CASSTDIFYGTQYF. The CDR3 DNA follows: TGTGCCAGTAGTACCGACATATTTTACGGGACCCAGTACTTC.

About this clone itself: Other DNA sequences from this sample encode an identical CDR3 as well. This rearrangement joins TRBV5-1 to TRBJ2-4; 9 bases align to TRBD1. The trim removed 4 bases at V and 8 bases at J, leaving 7 bases unmatched. This CDR3 comprises 14 residues. The germline V gene encodes CDR1 SGHRS and CDR2 YFSETQ. CDR3 protein: CASSEGTGRDIQYF. CDR3 in DNA: TGCGCCAGCAGCGAGGGGACAGGGAGAGACATTCAGTACTTC.

V gene TRBV6-5 combines with J gene TRBJ2-7; D remains ambiguous. CDR1 is MNHEY and CDR2 is SVGAGI in the germline V gene. V shed 8 bases and J shed 5 bases, with 10 bases lying between them. There are 11 residues in the CDR3. CDR3 sequence: CASHRVDEQYF. The CDR3 coding sequence is TGTGCCAGCCACCGGGTCGACGAGCAGTACTTC.

V usage is TRBV28 and J usage is TRBJ2-6; D remains unclear. The germline V and J ends were trimmed by 7 bases and 2 bases, with 6 bases remaining between them. This CDR3 spans 13 amino acids. Germline V gene sequence: CDR1 MDHEN, CDR2 SYDVKM. The chain's CDR3 is CASTPTGANVLTF. The CDR3 bases are TGTGCCAGCACCCCAACTGGGGCCAACGTCCTGACTTTC.

J is TRBJ1-2 and V is TRBV12-5; D possibly corresponds to TRBD1 (6 bases). The V end lost 6 bases, the J end lost 4 bases, and 15 bases lay between the germline ends. The germline V gene has CDR1 LGHNT and CDR2 FRNRAP. CDR3 length: 14 amino acids. The CDR3 nucleotides are TGTGCTAGTGGCACTTGGGACACCCGCTATGGCTACACCTTC. This translates into CASGTWDTRYGYTF.

The V gene is TRBV5-5, the J gene TRBJ2-7, with TRBD2 matching 10 bases. Trimming removed 4 bases from V and 2 bases from J; junction bases left unmatched: 6. CDR1 SGHKS and CDR2 YYEKEE come from the germline V gene (reference sequence). The CDR3 sequence is 15 residues long. Here the CDR3 reads CASSPISGGAYEQYF. Written as DNA, the CDR3 is TGTGCCAGCAGCCCAATCAGCGGGGGGGCCTACGAGCAGTACTTC.

The sample holds a few counts of this clone. The chain is built from TRBV7-9 and TRBJ2-3; D might be TRBD1 or TRBD2, each matching 5 bases. With 5 bases removed from V and 7 bases from J, the gap between germline ends came to 16 bases. This CDR3 region has 14 residues. Germline-derived CDR1 and CDR2 are SEHNR and FQNEAQ (reference sequence). The CDR3 sequence is CASSPRDGKNTQYF. CDR3 sequence (DNA): TGTGCCAGCAGCCCCCGGGACGGAAAAAATACGCAGTATTTT.

The chain employs TRBV14 and TRBJ1-2; D is uncertain. The germline gives CDR1 SGHDN, CDR2 FVKESK. This CDR3 is built from 14 residues. V was pared by 1 base and J by 0 bases, with 6 bases between. The CDR3 region is CASSQAGSNYGYTF. The CDR3 region has the DNA TGTGCCAGCAGCCAAGCGGGGTCTAACTATGGCTACACCTTC. Filled out from reference TRBV14 and TRBJ1-2, the complete variable domain reads EAGVTQFPSHSVIEKGQTVTLRCDPISGHDNLYWYRRVMGKEIKFLLHFVKESKQDESGMPNNRFLAERTGGTYSTLKVQPAELEDSGVYFCASSQAGSNYGYTFGSGTRLTVV.

The genes are TRBV5-6 and TRBJ1-2; D gene uncertain. The CDR3 has 11 amino acids. Germline V gene sequence: CDR1 SGHDT, CDR2 YYEEEE. Trimming shortened V by 0 bases and J by 14 bases, and 11 bases separated the two germline ends. CDR3 nucleotides: TGTGCCAGCAGCTTGGGAGGACTCAAAACCTTC. Translated: CASSLGGLKTF.

This chain uses TRBV5-6 with TRBJ2-5; 11 bases agree with TRBD2. Per the germline V gene, CDR1 is SGHDT and CDR2 is YYEEEE. The CDR3 runs 18 residues. Losses at the gene ends were 0 bases for V and 2 bases for J; bases not matched to a gene: 9. The CDR3 is CASSLEGELAGVQETQYF. In DNA form, the CDR3 reads TGTGCCAGCAGCTTGGAGGGTGAACTAGCGGGAGTACAAGAGACCCAGTACTTC.

The genes are TRBV7-2 and TRBJ2-1; 8 positions agree with TRBD2. J was trimmed by 3 bases and V by 1 base; bases with no gene match: 5. The CDR3 has 16 amino acids. CDR1 is SGHTA and CDR2 is FQGNSA in the germline V gene. Here the CDR3 reads CASSLGGLAGYNEQFF. As DNA, the CDR3 is TGTGCCAGCAGCTTAGGGGGGCTAGCGGGCTACAATGAGCAGTTCTTC.

J is TRBJ2-7 and V is TRBV19; no clear D. V dropped 0 bases and J dropped 1 base, with 10 bases sitting between them. CDR1 and CDR2 from the germline V gene are LNHDA and SQIVND (reference sequence). The CDR3 length is 15 residues. CDR3 amino acids: CASSIDLGGSYEQYF. As DNA, the CDR3 is TGTGCCAGTAGTATAGATTTGGGCGGATCCTACGAGCAGTACTTC.

The chain joins TRBV7-9 to TRBJ1-1; D gene ambiguous. V was cut by 5 bases and J by 3 bases, with 16 bases left in between. The germline CDR1 and CDR2 sequences are SEHNR and FQNEAQ (reference sequence). The CDR3 sequence is 15 residues long. For the CDR3, the DNA is TGTGCCAGCAGCCCACCGACTGGAGGGTACACTGAAGCTTTCTTT. As protein: CASSPPTGGYTEAFF.

In its sample, this clone was seen once. The V call is TRBV7-6, the J call TRBJ2-1; perhaps TRBD2 as D (6 bases). CDR1 is SGHVS and CDR2 is FNYEAQ in the germline V gene. V shed 3 bases and J shed 0 bases, with 21 bases lying between them. This CDR3 is 19 amino acids long. CDR3 DNA: TGTGCCAGCAGCTTCAGACTAGGCCGTCCGAAAAGCTCCTACAATGAGCAGTTCTTC. It encodes CASSFRLGRPKSSYNEQFF.

This clone was observed a single time. The V gene is TRBV27, the J gene TRBJ2-7; 8 bases match TRBD1. Germline-derived CDR1 and CDR2 are MNHEY and SMNVEV (reference sequence). V gave up 1 base and J gave up 5 bases; unmatched junction bases: 13. The CDR3 runs to 17 residues. The CDR3 DNA sequence: TGTGCCAGCAGTTTATTGCCGTCCGGGACAGGTTCGGACGAGCAGTACTTC. It encodes CASSLLPSGTGSDEQYF.

The J gene is TRBJ2-1, the V gene TRBV19, with 13 bases fitting TRBD2. The CDR3 length is 15 residues. The trim removed 3 bases at V and 7 bases at J, leaving 3 bases unmatched. Looked up from germline, CDR1 is LNHDA and CDR2 is SQIVND (reference sequence). CDR3 amino acids: CASSMTSGGYNEQFF. The CDR3 nucleotides read TGTGCCAGTAGTATGACTAGCGGGGGGTATAATGAGCAGTTCTTC.

The genes are TRBV19 and TRBJ1-6; D call uncertain. Trimming left V 1 base short and J 8 bases short, with 12 bases between. Germline V CDR1 and CDR2: LNHDA, SQIVND (reference sequence). The CDR3 spans 15 residues. The CDR3 DNA reads TGTGCCAGTAGTATAGCGTGGCCGGCTGATTCACCCCTCCACTTT. It is translated as CASSIAWPADSPLHF.

The rearrangement links TRBV4-1 to TRBJ2-7; no clear D. Germline CDR1 is MGHRA and CDR2 is YSYEKL. V lost 4 bases, J lost 6 bases, and 10 bases lay in between. The CDR3 has 12 amino acids. CDR3 amino acids: CASSPQDGEQYF. CDR3 bases: TGCGCCAGCAGCCCCCAAGACGGCGAGCAGTACTTC.

The chain recombines TRBV6-5 with TRBJ2-7, with no clear D. The CDR3 is 13 residues long. Germline V gives CDR1 MNHEY, CDR2 SVGAGI. V shed 5 bases and J shed 2 bases, with 10 bases lying between them. CDR3 DNA sequence: TGTGCCAGCAGTGAAGCAGGCCCCTACGAGCAGTACTTC. Translation: CASSEAGPYEQYF.